The next 27 T cell receptor beta chains were all read from a single sample in a study of CD8 T cells in ankylosing spondylitis. Regarding the study as a whole: Seven to nine highly homologous variants made up a TCR beta motif, and this motif appeared characteristic of ankylosing spondylitis blood.

TCRdb independently ran MiXCR on the 5' RACE reads; one entry per CDR3 protein. The sample lists approximately 540,000 distinct CDR3 sequences, over 9.5% occurring once. Antigen specificity for these receptors is unknown. Material: blood, either unsorted or a sorted T cell fraction (not recorded which). The receptors were gathered from a male donor with ankylosing spondylitis.

This clonotype showed up just a few times. The rearrangement links TRBV7-8 to TRBJ2-3; D is unclear. The CDR3 runs to 15 residues. Deletions cut 3 bases from V and 0 bases from J, with 10 bases between. Germline V gene lookup returns CDR1 SGHVS and CDR2 FQNEAQ. The CDR3 nucleotides are TGTGCCAGCAGCTTTAGCAGGCTTAGCACAGATACGCAGTATTTT. Encoded protein: CASSFSRLSTDTQYF.

This clonotype was recorded at least ten times. The J gene is TRBJ2-3, the V gene TRBV5-1; D is ambiguous. Trimming removed 4 bases from V and 2 bases from J, with 8 bases in between. The CDR3 length is 13 residues. Germline assignment: CDR1 SGHRS and CDR2 YFSETQ. The chain's CDR3 is CASSPESTDTQYF. In DNA, the CDR3 is TGCGCCAGCAGCCCGGAATCCACAGATACGCAGTATTTT.

A remark on this clonotype: Possible read error: a much larger clone is one base away. V and J are TRBV5-1 and TRBJ1-1; D unclear. The V and J ends lost 0 bases and 4 bases respectively, with 10 bases between them. The germline CDR1 and CDR2 sequences are SGHRS and YFSETQ. The CDR3 extends over 14 amino acids. The CDR3 DNA sequence: TGCGCCAGCAGCTTGGAACCCAAAGGCACTGAAGCTTTCTTT. Residues: CASSLEPKGTEAFF.

This clonotype was found a few times. V usage is TRBV27 and J usage is TRBJ2-3; D is ambiguous. Germline V gene lookup returns CDR1 MNHEY and CDR2 SMNVEV (reference sequence). The germline V and J ends were trimmed by 3 bases and 2 bases, with 15 bases remaining between them. CDR3 length: 16 residues. The CDR3 protein is CASSLVRQNPTDTQYF. CDR3 DNA sequence: TGTGCCAGCAGTTTGGTCCGGCAGAACCCCACAGATACGCAGTATTTT.

The chain uses TRBV3-1 and TRBJ2-1; perhaps TRBD2 as D (5 bases). V was clipped by 2 bases and J by 7 bases, with 12 bases between them. Germline-derived CDR1 and CDR2 are LGHDT and YNNKEL (reference sequence). The CDR3 runs 14 residues. The CDR3 coding sequence is TGTGCCAGCAGCCAATCGGGGTCGAGAAATGAGCAGTTCTTC. It translates to CASSQSGSRNEQFF.

There are many counts of this clonotype. This chain joins TRBV20-1 and TRBJ2-1; D remains ambiguous. Trimming cost V 7 bases and J 1 base, with 8 bases left between them. This CDR3 is built from 12 residues. The germline V gene encodes CDR1 DFQATT and CDR2 SNEGSKA (reference sequence). CDR3 loop: CSGSESYNEQFF. CDR3 nucleotides: TGCAGTGGTTCTGAGTCCTACAATGAGCAGTTCTTC.

This sequence joins TRBV15 and TRBJ2-1, with D perhaps TRBD2 (6 bases). Trimming pared 5 bases from V and 9 bases from J, leaving 14 bases between. Germline CDR1 LNHNV, CDR2 YYDKDF (reference sequence). This CDR3 is built from 13 residues. The CDR3 sequence is CATSPRRAGEQFF. The CDR3 DNA reads TGTGCCACCAGCCCCCGGAGGGCGGGTGAGCAGTTCTTC.

This clonotype has just a few counts. V usage is TRBV15 and J usage is TRBJ2-1, with 12 bases that match TRBD1. J gave up 7 bases and V 8 bases, and 9 bases lay outside the gene matches. This CDR3 spans 15 amino acids. Per the germline V gene, CDR1 is LNHNV and CDR2 is YYDKDF (reference sequence). This CDR3 is CATSTTGQGANEQFF. As DNA, the CDR3 is TGTGCCACCTCCACCACGGGACAGGGGGCGAATGAGCAGTTCTTC.

The rearrangement links TRBV7-2 to TRBJ1-3; 11 nucleotides align to TRBD1. CDR3 length equals 15 residues. Germline loops: CDR1 SGHTA, CDR2 FQGNSA. Unmatched junction bases numbered 2, after V lost 4 bases and J lost 3 bases. The CDR3 nucleotides read TGTGCCAGCAGCTGGGGGACAGGGGGTGGAAACACCATATATTTT. The encoded protein is CASSWGTGGGNTIYF.

This sequence joins TRBV6-2 or TRBV6-3 and TRBJ1-1, with D unclear. The germline V and J ends were trimmed by 8 bases and 0 bases, with 10 bases remaining between them. The CDR3 runs to 13 residues. The germline V gene encodes CDR1 MNHEY and CDR2 SVGEGT. The CDR3 reads CASLRVMNTEAFF. DNA of the CDR3: TGTGCCAGCCTCCGGGTCATGAACACTGAAGCTTTCTTT.

This clonotype was counted between two and nine times. This rearrangement joins TRBV11-3 to TRBJ2-3; 9 bases agree with TRBD2. Germline values: CDR1 SGHNT, CDR2 YENEEA. This CDR3 has 17 residues. V lost 5 bases to trimming and J lost 1 base; unmatched junction nucleotides: 10. CDR3 protein: CASSKTVSGRGTDTQYF. Here the CDR3 DNA reads TGTGCCAGCAGCAAGACCGTTAGCGGGAGAGGCACAGATACGCAGTATTTT.

In this sample, this clonotype turned up a few times. The chain has TRBV20-1 and TRBJ2-7; D is perhaps TRBD2 (5 bases). CDR1 DFQATT and CDR2 SNEGSKA come from the germline V gene (reference sequence). The length of the CDR3 is 13 residues. Deletions cut 8 bases from V and 0 bases from J, with 14 bases between. The CDR3 reads CSSSREISYEQYF. CDR3 coding DNA: TGCAGTTCGTCTAGGGAGATCTCCTACGAGCAGTACTTC.

This chain links TRBV19 with TRBJ1-2; TRBD1 matches 10 bases. The CDR3 has 14 amino acids. Germline CDR1 is LNHDA and CDR2 is SQIVND (reference sequence). The J segment lost 8 bases and the V segment lost 7 bases, leaving 10 bases of the junction unmatched. Written as DNA, the CDR3 is TGTGCCAGTAATCAGCCGGGACAGGGGTACGGCTACACCTTC. Protein sequence: CASNQPGQGYGYTF.

This clonotype was found a few times. This sequence joins TRBV18 and TRBJ2-7, with a weak D call TRBD2 (5 bases). This CDR3 region has 17 residues. CDR1 and CDR2 (germline): KGHSH, LQKENI. Trimming took off 6 bases at V and 6 bases at J, with 27 bases between the two ends. The CDR3 protein is CASSARVPDYDLTEQYF. CDR3 DNA sequence: TGTGCCAGCTCTGCCCGGGTCCCAGACTATGATTTAACCGAGCAGTACTTC.

This clonotype was picked up a small number of times. J is TRBJ2-7 and V is TRBV3-1; D is ambiguous. There are 13 residues in the CDR3. V shed 1 base and J shed 3 bases, with 7 bases lying between them. The germline gives CDR1 LGHDT, CDR2 YNNKEL (reference sequence). This CDR3 is CASSQGLDYEQYF. In nucleotides, the CDR3 is TGTGCCAGCAGCCAAGGTTTGGACTACGAGCAGTACTTC.

This chain connects TRBV7-7 to TRBJ2-3; 7 positions match TRBD1. Trimming cost V 5 bases and J 4 bases; bases outside gene matches: 6. The CDR3 sequence is 14 residues long. The germline CDR1 and CDR2 sequences are SSHAT and FNYEAQ (reference sequence). CDR3 DNA sequence: TGTGCCAGCAGCGCCACAGGGGTGGCAGATACGCAGTATTTT. Amino acid sequence: CASSATGVADTQYF.

The V gene is TRBV20-1, the J gene TRBJ2-7, with TRBD1 matching over 8 bases. J was trimmed by 2 bases and V by 4 bases; bases with no gene match: 4. CDR1 is DFQATT, CDR2 SNEGSKA, per germline (reference sequence). The CDR3 loop spans 13 amino acids. The CDR3 bases are TGCAGTGCTAAACAGGGGGTGCCCTACGAGCAGTACTTC. Protein product: CSAKQGVPYEQYF.

The chain couples TRBV10-1 to TRBJ1-2, with D maybe TRBD1 (5 bases). Germline CDR1 and CDR2: WNHNN and SYGVQD (reference sequence). V lost 2 bases and J 2 bases, leaving 6 bases between the germline ends. The CDR3 is made up of 13 amino acids. The CDR3 nucleotides are TGCGCCAGCAGTGAGGGGGGGAACTATGGCTACACCTTC. Protein product: CASSEGGNYGYTF.

A few counts support this clonotype. V and J are TRBV20-1 and TRBJ1-5, with unresolved D. The V and J ends lost 5 bases and 15 bases respectively, with 14 bases between them. The CDR3 consists of 10 residues. Germline V gene sequence: CDR1 DFQATT, CDR2 SNEGSKA (reference sequence). CDR3 region: CSARETYTHF. The CDR3 bases are TGCAGTGCTCGGGAGACCTATACGCATTTT.

A few counts support this clonotype. This chain links TRBV12-3 or TRBV12-4 with TRBJ1-1; no reliable D call. The V end was cut by 2 bases, the J end by 1 base, with 14 bases between. The CDR3 loop spans 16 amino acids. The CDR3 reads CASSLSLGFQNTEAFF. The DNA for the CDR3 is TGTGCCAGCAGTTTATCTCTTGGGTTTCAGAACACTGAAGCTTTCTTT.

V is TRBV29-1 and J is TRBJ1-3, with D perhaps matching TRBD1 (6 bases). V was cut by 5 bases and J by 0 bases, with 8 bases left in between. Germline V gives CDR1 SQVTM, CDR2 ANQGSEA. The CDR3 totals 13 residues. In DNA form, the CDR3 reads TGCAGCGTTAACAGGGACTCTGGAAACACCATATATTTT. It yields the protein CSVNRDSGNTIYF.

This clonotype was counted many times. The chain uses TRBV3-1 and TRBJ1-1, with D perhaps matching TRBD1 (5 bases). The V and J ends lost 4 bases and 4 bases respectively, with 10 bases between them. Germline assignment: CDR1 LGHDT and CDR2 YNNKEL (reference sequence). This CDR3 has 13 residues. CDR3 protein: CASSRGRATEAFF. CDR3 nucleotides: TGTGCCAGCAGCCGAGGCAGGGCCACTGAAGCTTTCTTT. The whole variable domain, filled in from reference TRBV3-1 and TRBJ1-1, reads DTAVSQTPKYLVTQMGNDKSIKCEQNLGHDTMYWYKQDSKKFLKIMFSYNNKELIINETVPNRFSPKSPDKAHLNLHINSLELGDSAVYFCASSRGRATEAFFGQGTRLTVV.

This clonotype was seen more than once but under ten times. This chain uses TRBV5-6 with TRBJ2-1; tentative D call: TRBD2 (5 bases). CDR1 and CDR2 from the germline V gene are SGHDT and YYEEEE. The CDR3 has 16 amino acids. Trimming left V 5 bases short and J 3 bases short, with 18 bases between. The CDR3 nucleotides read TGTGCCAGCAGGGACTCGGGTCGTCCGGACTACAATGAGCAGTTCTTC. Encoded protein: CASRDSGRPDYNEQFF.

The CDR3 nucleotides read TGCGCCAGCAGCTCACTAGCCGCGAGCTCCTACAATGAGCAGTTCTTC. Protein: CASSSLAASSYNEQFF. The chain combines TRBV5-1 with TRBJ2-1, with TRBD2 as a possible D gene (6 bases). The germline V gene encodes CDR1 SGHRS and CDR2 YFSETQ. V was pared by 3 bases and J by 0 bases, with 13 bases between. The CDR3 has 16 amino acids.

This clonotype has only a few counts. J is TRBJ2-1 and V is TRBV20-1; perhaps D is TRBD1 or TRBD2 (5 bases each). The CDR3 runs 14 residues. CDR1 is DFQATT and CDR2 is SNEGSKA in the germline V gene (reference sequence). V was cut by 1 base and J by 4 bases, with 11 bases left in between. CDR3 DNA sequence: TGCAGTGCTAGAGTGGGACCTGAGTACAATGAGCAGTTCTTC. The encoded protein is CSARVGPEYNEQFF.

The chain combines TRBV15 with TRBJ2-7, with TRBD1 matching 7 bases. The junction had 14 bases not matched to a gene; V was cut back by 3 bases and J by 9 bases. The germline V gene has CDR1 LNHNV and CDR2 YYDKDF (reference sequence). CDR3 length equals 15 residues. The CDR3 bases are TGTGCCACCAGCAGTTCCGGGACAGCCCCCCAAGGGCAGTACTTC. Its protein is CATSSSGTAPQGQYF.

Many counts were recorded for this clonotype. This sequence joins TRBV7-9 and TRBJ1-5; a possible D gene is TRBD1 (6 bases). Trimming removed 6 bases from V and 0 bases from J, with 15 bases in between. Germline V gene sequence: CDR1 SEHNR, CDR2 FQNEAQ (reference sequence). The CDR3 is made up of 16 amino acids. CDR3 amino acids: CASSHDKGDSNQPQHF. For the CDR3, the DNA is TGTGCCAGCAGTCACGACAAGGGGGATAGCAATCAGCCCCAGCATTTT.